The clone carrying this T cell receptor (beta chain) was counted between two and nine times. Its specificity is unknown. This sample stems from a study of shared clonotypes between healthy human individuals. Overall study: Donors were two women and a few men aged 18 to 49. There were three CD4 naive, three CD4 memory, two CD8 naive and one CD8 memory plates per donor. Study-wide results and limits: What rarefaction showed was incomplete sorted-subset sequencing despite large depth.

V was cut by 3 bases and J by 10 bases, with 21 bases left in between. Germline CDR1 reads LNHDA; CDR2 reads SQIVND (reference sequence). This CDR3 is built from 15 residues. Here immunoSEQ multiplex PCR was the method, and the copy in TCRdb shows in-frame clones only, minus some. The sample records more than 200,000 clones, just over 65% being singletons. Donors, without exception, were Caucasian adults residing in Nashville, Tennessee. This receptor was identified in a man in his thirties or forties in good health. Material: memory CD4+ T cells sorted from blood. The subset is: CD45RA-negative fraction. V and J are TRBV19 and TRBJ1-1, with D perhaps matching TRBD1 (5 bases). DNA for the CDR3: TGTGCCAGTAGTATCTCCGTCCAGGGCAAAGGTCCAGCTTTCTTT. Translated, it gives CASSISVQGKGPAFF. The whole variable domain, filled in from reference TRBV19 and TRBJ1-1, reads DGGITQSPKYLFRKEGQNVTLSCEQNLNHDAMYWYRQDPGQGLRLIYYSQIVNDFQKGDIAEGYSVSREKKESFPLTVTSAQKNPTAFYLCASSISVQGKGPAFFGQGTRLTVV.